One sample yielded the 3 T cell receptor beta chains listed below, sequenced in a study of PD-1 blockade in classical Hodgkin lymphoma. As to time point: cycle 4 day 1 (C4D1), after six to seven weeks of nivolumab. Every patient relapsed after autologous stem cell transplantation, and brentuximab vedotin exposure varied. TCRdb's copy holds only in-frame clones and misses some; the assay was immunoSEQ multiplex PCR. This sample has 5,500 to 7,000 clones, with 80% to 90% found just once. The sequences come from peripheral blood mononuclear cells (PBMCs), collected before the fourth cycle of nivolumab. These TCRs come from a human donor with classical Hodgkin lymphoma.

V is TRBV6-6 and J is TRBJ1-4, with D perhaps matching TRBD1 (6 bases). Trimming cost V 6 bases and J 7 bases, with 6 bases left between them. Germline loops: CDR1 MNHNY, CDR2 SVGAGI (reference sequence). This CDR3 region has 11 residues. The CDR3 sequence: CASRDSEKLFF. The DNA for the CDR3 is TGTGCCAGCAGGGACAGTGAAAAACTGTTTTTT.

This clone showed up just once. The chain recombines TRBV11-2 with TRBJ1-1; D perhaps matches TRBD1 (6 bases). CDR3 length equals 14 residues. CDR1 SGHAT and CDR2 FQNNGV come from the germline V gene. Trimming took 5 bases from V and 0 from J, leaving 10 bases between them. The DNA for the CDR3 is TGTGCCAGCAGCGCGGACAGAGTGAACACTGAAGCTTTCTTT. Translating gives CASSADRVNTEAFF. The full variable domain, its missing parts supplied by reference TRBV11-2 and TRBJ1-1, is EAGVAQSPRYKIIEKRQSVAFWCNPISGHATLYWYQQILGQGPKLLIQFQNNGVVDDSQLPKDRFSAERLKGVDSTLKIQPAKLEDSAVYLCASSADRVNTEAFFGQGTRLTVV.

This clone was seen a handful of times. V is TRBV9 and J is TRBJ2-2; 10 bases map to TRBD2. The CDR3 loop spans 15 amino acids. V dropped 2 bases and J dropped 9; count of bases not matched to a gene: 7. Per germline, CDR1 SGDLS and CDR2 YYNGEE. CDR3 DNA sequence: TGTGCCAGCAGCGTCGGACTAGCGGATGACCGGGAGCTGTTTTTT. Translated, it gives CASSVGLADDRELFF.